The 14 T cell receptor beta chains listed next were all sequenced from one sample in a study of cytomegalovirus exposure and HLA in healthy donors. The data were produced by immunoSEQ multiplex PCR, yet TCRdb's version contains in-frame clones alone and is incomplete. The sample carries about 100,000 clones, 95% recorded once. The material sequenced was PBMCs. Source of these receptors: a woman younger than 30 in good health and CMV-seronegative.

This chain joins TRBV5-1 and TRBJ1-1; a weak D match, TRBD1 (6 bases). This CDR3 spans 14 amino acids. Deletions cut 4 bases from V and 1 base from J, with 11 bases between. Germline lookup yields CDR1 SGHRS and CDR2 YFSETQ. The CDR3 DNA sequence: TGCGCCAGCAGCCCCTCGGGACAGAACACTGAAGCTTTCTTT. Its translation: CASSPSGQNTEAFF.

This clone was observed a handful of times. The chain couples TRBV13 to TRBJ1-1; D is unresolved. The CDR3 is 13 residues long. CDR1 is PRHDT, CDR2 FYEKMQ, per germline (reference sequence). Trimming shortened V by 1 base and J by 5 bases, and 8 bases separated the two germline ends. The CDR3 reads CASSLERGTEAFF. The CDR3 DNA reads as TGTGCCAGCAGCTTAGAGCGAGGTACTGAAGCTTTCTTT.

J is TRBJ2-7 and V is TRBV9; D perhaps matches TRBD2 (6 bases). Germline V gives CDR1 SGDLS, CDR2 YYNGEE. Trimming took off 0 bases at V and 7 bases at J, with 11 bases between the two ends. The CDR3 has 13 residues. CDR3 region: CASSVAGSGEQYF. CDR3 sequence (DNA): TGTGCCAGCAGCGTAGCAGGGAGCGGGGAGCAGTACTTC.

The chain has TRBV19 and TRBJ1-1, with TRBD1 identical over 7 bases. CDR1 and CDR2 (germline): LNHDA, SQIVND (reference sequence). The length of the CDR3 is 15 residues. Trimming at V came to 8 bases and at J to 3 bases, leaving 12 bases not matched to a gene. As DNA, the CDR3 is TGTGCCAGTTCCGGGACAGCGATAGAGGACACTGAAGCTTTCTTT. This codes for CASSGTAIEDTEAFF.

The chain couples TRBV6-5 to TRBJ2-3; 8 bases align to TRBD1. V dropped 5 bases and J dropped 5; count of bases not matched to a gene: 9. The V gene's germline CDR1 is MNHEY and CDR2 SVGAGI. The CDR3 contains 15 residues. The DNA of the CDR3 is TGTGCCAGCAGTCAGTTCCAGGGGGCAAGAGATACGCAGTATTTT. It is translated as CASSQFQGARDTQYF.

This chain uses TRBV2 with TRBJ1-3; TRBD1 might be the D (6 bases). The CDR3 runs 16 residues. Germline values: CDR1 SNHLY, CDR2 FYNNEI. Between the trimmed V and J ends, which lost 4 bases and 0 bases, there was a span of 13 bases. The chain's CDR3 is CASSGNRAFSGNTIYF. The CDR3, as DNA: TGTGCCAGCAGTGGAAACAGGGCCTTCTCTGGAAACACCATATATTTT. Complete variable domain (other parts from reference TRBV2 and TRBJ1-3): EPEVTQTPSHQVTQMGQEVILRCVPISNHLYFYWYRQILGQKVEFLVSFYNNEISEKSEIFDDQFSVERPDGSNFTLKIRSTKLEDSAMYFCASSGNRAFSGNTIYFGEGSWLTVV.

The chain employs TRBV19 and TRBJ1-2, with D perhaps matching TRBD1 (5 bases). Trimming removed 4 bases at V and 0 bases at J, with 30 bases between. CDR1 is LNHDA, CDR2 SQIVND, per germline (reference sequence). This CDR3 region has 21 residues. This CDR3 is CASSTRTSWGNVGVANYGYTF. The CDR3 DNA reads as TGTGCCAGTAGTACCAGGACGTCCTGGGGCAATGTAGGGGTAGCTAACTATGGCTACACCTTC.

J is TRBJ1-4 and V is TRBV2; 8 bases match TRBD1. V dropped 4 bases and J dropped 10; count of bases not matched to a gene: 14. CDR3 size: 16 residues. Germline loops: CDR1 SNHLY, CDR2 FYNNEI. CDR3 amino acids: CASSATGDQGFGKLFF. The CDR3 coding sequence is TGTGCCAGCAGTGCGACAGGGGATCAAGGGTTTGGAAAACTGTTTTTT. The full variable domain, rest sourced from reference TRBV2 and TRBJ1-4, is EPEVTQTPSHQVTQMGQEVILRCVPISNHLYFYWYRQILGQKVEFLVSFYNNEISEKSEIFDDQFSVERPDGSNFTLKIRSTKLEDSAMYFCASSATGDQGFGKLFFGSGTQLSVL.

The chain has TRBV28 and TRBJ2-5; TRBD2 agrees at 13 bases. With V trimmed by 3 bases and J by 5 bases, 15 bases remained unmatched. This CDR3 is built from 19 residues. The V gene's germline CDR1 is MDHEN and CDR2 SYDVKM. The CDR3 DNA is TGTGCCAGCAGTTTGTACACTAGCGGGGGGGATCCGCGTCGTGAGACCCAGTACTTC. It translates to CASSLYTSGGDPRRETQYF.

The rearrangement joins TRBV18 to TRBJ1-1; D call uncertain. The CDR3 sequence is 16 residues long. CDR1 and CDR2 (germline): KGHSH, LQKENI. V was clipped by 5 bases and J by 2 bases, with 18 bases between them. The CDR3 sequence: CASSGPGGITNTEAFF. In DNA form, the CDR3 reads TGTGCCAGCTCAGGACCTGGCGGGATAACCAACACTGAAGCTTTCTTT.

This clone was detected only once. V and J are TRBV9 and TRBJ1-1; perhaps TRBD1 as D (5 bases). Germline assignment: CDR1 SGDLS and CDR2 YYNGEE. The V end lost 0 bases, the J end lost 10 bases, and 13 bases lay between the germline ends. The CDR3 totals 13 residues. CDR3 DNA sequence: TGTGCCAGCAGCGTAGGGGACCCCGGGGGAGCTTTCTTT. Its translation is CASSVGDPGGAFF.

As to this clone: Relative to the germline gene, one junction end is altered; a read error may explain this. The rearrangement links TRBV7-2 to TRBJ2-3; 13 nucleotides agree with TRBD2. Germline CDR1 SGHTA, CDR2 FQGNSA. The CDR3 covers 15 residues. The CDR3 bases are TGTGCCAGCAGCTCCGAGCCACTAGCGGGGGGGGAACCTGCTTTT. Encoded protein: CASSSEPLAGGEPAF. The full variable domain, with the rest looked up from reference TRBV7-2 and TRBJ2-3, is GAGVSQSPSNKVTEKGKDVELRCDPISGHTALYWYRQSLGQGLEFLIYFQGNSAPDKSGLPSDRFSAERTGGSVSTLTIQRTQQEDSAVYLCASSSEPLAGGEPAFGPGTRLTVL.

The chain is built from TRBV2 and TRBJ1-4, with 9 bases that match TRBD1. The V and J ends lost 6 bases and 5 bases, in that order; junction bases with no gene match: 7. CDR3 size: 15 residues. Germline lookup yields CDR1 SNHLY and CDR2 FYNNEI. The CDR3 region is CASRWTGAPNEKLFF. CDR3 bases: TGTGCCAGCAGGTGGACAGGGGCGCCCAATGAAAAACTGTTTTTT.

This chain links TRBV9 with TRBJ2-1; tentative D call: TRBD2 (6 bases). V lost 0 bases and J lost 3, with 19 bases in between. CDR3 length equals 18 residues. Germline-derived CDR1 and CDR2 are SGDLS and YYNGEE. The CDR3 is CASSVGGIARGFYNEQFF. In DNA form, the CDR3 reads TGTGCCAGCAGCGTAGGGGGCATCGCCCGGGGGTTCTACAATGAGCAGTTCTTC.